Below are 8 T cell receptor beta chains sequenced from a single sample in a study of blood T cells in healthy people across ages. Primed by a sample-barcoded 5' primer and a J-beta primer mix, a second PCR proceeded for roughly 7 to 11 cycles. One entry per CDR3 protein results from TCRdb running MiXCR on the 5' RACE reads. The profile shows around 2 million distinct CDR3 sequences, around 42% of them singletons. The sample was blood. The source is a human donor in good health.

A few counts support this clonotype. The chain links TRBV7-2 to TRBJ2-1; a possible D gene is TRBD2 (6 bases). Germline V CDR1 and CDR2: SGHTA, FQGNSA. The CDR3 extends over 13 amino acids. V lost 2 bases and J 10 bases, leaving 12 bases between the germline ends. The CDR3 DNA reads TGTGCCAGCAGCTTAATGGAGGGAGGAGAGCAGTTCTTC. It specifies CASSLMEGGEQFF. Looking up the rest from reference TRBV7-2 and TRBJ2-1 gives the full variable domain: GAGVSQSPSNKVTEKGKDVELRCDPISGHTALYWYRQSLGQGLEFLIYFQGNSAPDKSGLPSDRFSAERTGGSVSTLTIQRTQQEDSAVYLCASSLMEGGEQFFGPGTRLTVL.

The rearrangement uses TRBV29-1 and TRBJ2-6, with TRBD2 matching over 7 bases. CDR1 and CDR2 (germline): SQVTM, ANQGSEA. Trimming cost V 0 bases and J 1 base; bases outside gene matches: 3. The CDR3 spans 16 residues. CDR3 sequence reads: CSVEDLAGSGANVLTF. CDR3 DNA sequence: TGCAGCGTTGAAGATTTAGCGGGTTCTGGGGCCAACGTCCTGACTTTC.

There are many counts of this clonotype. The rearrangement links TRBV29-1 to TRBJ1-2, with D possibly being TRBD1 (6 bases). V lost 7 bases to trimming and J lost 7 bases, with 16 bases between them. The CDR3 is made up of 12 amino acids. Germline V lookup: CDR1 SQVTM, CDR2 ANQGSEA. CDR3 nucleotide sequence: TGCAGCGAATGGACAGAGAAGGGTGGCTACACCTTC. It specifies CSEWTEKGGYTF. Filled out from reference TRBV29-1 and TRBJ1-2, the complete variable domain reads SAVISQKPSRDICQRGTSLTIQCQVDSQVTMMFWYRQQPGQSLTLIATANQGSEATYESGFVIDKFPISRPNLTFSTLTVSNMSPEDSSIYLCSEWTEKGGYTFGSGTRLTVV.

This clonotype came up a few times. The J gene is TRBJ2-7, the V gene TRBV27, with unresolved D. In germline, CDR1 is MNHEY, CDR2 SMNVEV (reference sequence). The germline V and J ends were trimmed by 7 bases and 2 bases, with 6 bases remaining between them. The CDR3 consists of 11 residues. This CDR3 is CASTDPYEQYF. The DNA of the CDR3 is TGTGCCAGCACAGATCCCTACGAGCAGTACTTC.

The chain employs TRBV12-3 or TRBV12-4 and TRBJ1-3; D not certain. V shed 7 bases and J shed 4 bases, with 14 bases lying between them. The CDR3 has 14 residues. The CDR3 here is CASIRITRGNTIYF. CDR3 in DNA: TGTGCCAGCATTCGCATTACGCGAGGAAACACCATATATTTT.

This chain connects TRBV7-2 to TRBJ2-7; no definite D call. CDR3 length: 12 amino acids. Germline V lookup: CDR1 SGHTA, CDR2 FQGNSA. Trimming cost V 5 bases and J 12 bases, with 17 bases left between them. The CDR3 sequence is CASSPSNVRLYF. CDR3 in DNA: TGTGCCAGCAGCCCCAGTAATGTTCGGCTGTACTTC.

This clonotype showed up just a few times. The V gene is TRBV20-1, the J gene TRBJ2-7, with TRBD1 as a possible D gene (6 bases). This CDR3 is 12 amino acids long. V lost 6 bases, J lost 2 bases, and 11 bases lay in between. CDR1 and CDR2 from the germline V gene are DFQATT and SNEGSKA (reference sequence). CDR3 in amino acids: CSARQAPYEQYF. CDR3 bases: TGCAGTGCCCGACAGGCTCCCTACGAGCAGTACTTC.

This clonotype was observed a handful of times. The rearrangement links TRBV5-1 to TRBJ2-7; TRBD2 aligns across 11 bases. J gave up 3 bases and V 4 bases, and 6 bases lay outside the gene matches. The CDR3 runs to 15 residues. In germline, CDR1 is SGHRS, CDR2 YFSETQ. This CDR3 reads CASSPGLADFYEQYF. The CDR3 DNA is TGCGCCAGCAGCCCGGGACTAGCGGACTTCTACGAGCAGTACTTC.